The sequence of this T cell receptor (beta chain) was determined in a study of graft-versus-host responses after intestinal transplantation. Study-level information: Recipients obtained multivisceral, liver-intestinal, or isolated intestinal transplants.

Germline V gives CDR1 MNHEY, CDR2 SVGAGI. With V trimmed by 0 bases and J by 6 bases, 8 bases remained unmatched. There are 16 residues in the CDR3. Measured with immunoSEQ multiplex PCR; TCRdb has only the in-frame clones, and not every one. The table lists around 40,000 clones, around 83% of them singletons. This rearrangement joins TRBV6-5 to TRBJ2-1; 7 nucleotides line up with TRBD2. Sequencing used PBMCs, obtained about 1,000 days after transplant. The source of this sequence is a human patient who received an intestinal transplant, so some T cells may come from the graft donor. CDR3 nucleotides: TGTGCCAGCAGTTACTCGGCTAGCGGCGAAGGCAATGAGCAGTTCTTC. Its protein product is CASSYSASGEGNEQFF.